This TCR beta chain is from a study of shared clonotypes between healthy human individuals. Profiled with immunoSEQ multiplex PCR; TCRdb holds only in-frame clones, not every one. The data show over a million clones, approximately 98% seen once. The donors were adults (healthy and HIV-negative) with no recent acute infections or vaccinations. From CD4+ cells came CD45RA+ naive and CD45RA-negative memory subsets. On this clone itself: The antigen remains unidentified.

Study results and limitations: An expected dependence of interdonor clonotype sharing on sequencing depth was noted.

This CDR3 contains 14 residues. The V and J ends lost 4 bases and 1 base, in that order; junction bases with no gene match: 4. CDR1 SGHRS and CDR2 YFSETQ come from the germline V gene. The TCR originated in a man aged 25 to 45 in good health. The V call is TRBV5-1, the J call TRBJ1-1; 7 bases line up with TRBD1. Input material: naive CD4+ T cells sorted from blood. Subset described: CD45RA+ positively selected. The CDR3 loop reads CASSPGQTNTEAFF. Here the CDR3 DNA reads TGCGCCAGCAGCCCGGGACAGACGAACACTGAAGCTTTCTTT.